This entry lists 15 T cell receptor beta chains sequenced from one sample in a study of T cell repertoires in cytomegalovirus infection. TCRdb re-called the reads with MiXCR, one entry per CDR3 protein. The sample lists 200,000 to 300,000 distinct CDR3 sequences; roughly 13% were seen once. Sequenced input: PBMCs. The receptors shown here come from a human donor in good health (CMV status not recorded). Some clones in this sample may be carry-over from other donors' samples.

The table lists this clonotype with a few counts. Compared with germline, one end of the junction differs, possibly owing to a read error. The chain joins TRBV27 to TRBJ1-2; D is unresolved. The CDR3 is made up of 13 amino acids. Per the germline V gene, CDR1 is MNHEY and CDR2 is SMNVEV (reference sequence). CDR3 DNA: TGCACCAGCAGTTTATGGGAGGGCTATGGCTACACCTTC. Protein: CTSSLWEGYGYTF.

This clonotype was detected ten times or more. V is TRBV7-2 and J is TRBJ2-7; 11 bases agree with TRBD1. Germline V CDR1 and CDR2: SGHTA, FQGNSA. V trimming: 3 bases; J trimming: 2 bases; junction bases outside the gene matches: 6. The CDR3 is made up of 16 amino acids. CDR3 sequence: CASSFNWDRGTYEQYF. CDR3 DNA: TGTGCCAGCAGCTTTAATTGGGACAGGGGGACCTACGAGCAGTACTTC.

This clonotype was detected only a few times. This sequence joins TRBV20-1 and TRBJ1-2, with D uncertain. V lost 0 bases and J 8 bases, leaving 16 bases between the germline ends. The germline V gene encodes CDR1 DFQATT and CDR2 SNEGSKA (reference sequence). This CDR3 contains 14 residues. CDR3 sequence reads: CSARDRKGGTGYTF. The CDR3, as DNA: TGCAGTGCTAGAGATCGGAAGGGAGGCACGGGCTACACCTTC.

This clonotype has more than one count but fewer than ten. The chain carries TRBV29-1 and TRBJ2-3; 8 positions match TRBD2. With 0 bases clipped from V and 6 bases from J, the junction kept 11 bases outside the gene matches. Germline-derived CDR1 and CDR2 are SQVTM and ANQGSEA. This CDR3 contains 16 residues. CDR3 loop: CSVEDVAGGRADTQYF. DNA for the CDR3: TGCAGCGTTGAAGATGTGGCGGGGGGACGGGCGGATACGCAGTATTTT.

The V call is TRBV7-9, the J call TRBJ2-1; 8 nucleotides line up with TRBD2. The CDR3 contains 12 residues. Trimming cost V 5 bases and J 9 bases; bases outside gene matches: 3. Germline CDR1 and CDR2: SEHNR and FQNEAQ (reference sequence). The CDR3 region is CASSGTSFEQFF. DNA of the CDR3: TGTGCCAGCAGCGGGACTAGTTTTGAGCAGTTCTTC. Variable domain in full (rest from reference TRBV7-9 and TRBJ2-1): DTGVSQNPRHKITKRGQNVTFRCDPISEHNRLYWYRQTLGQGPEFLTYFQNEAQLEKSRLLSDRFSAERPKGSFSTLEIQRTEQGDSAMYLCASSGTSFEQFFGPGTRLTVL.

The CDR3 loop reads CASSLAGKSDTEAFF. CDR3 sequence (DNA): TGCGCCAGCAGCTTGGCAGGGAAGTCGGACACTGAAGCTTTCTTT. The V gene is TRBV5-1, the J gene TRBJ1-1; D possibly corresponds to TRBD1 (5 bases). CDR1 and CDR2 from the germline V gene are SGHRS and YFSETQ. V lost 0 bases and J 3 bases, leaving 12 bases between the germline ends. CDR3 length: 15 amino acids.

This chain joins TRBV4-1 and TRBJ1-6; D is uncertain. The CDR3 is 14 amino acids. The germline CDR1 and CDR2 sequences are MGHRA and YSYEKL. Trimming removed 3 bases from V and 6 bases from J, with 9 bases in between. CDR3 sequence: CASSHYLVNSPLHF. Here the CDR3 DNA reads TGCGCCAGCAGCCACTATTTAGTTAATTCACCCCTCCACTTT.

This clonotype came up once. A much bigger clone sits one base away, suggesting this may be a read error. As the CDR3 is not closed by the conserved phenylalanine or tryptophan, this likely results from a read error. The V call is TRBV7-2, the J call TRBJ2-1; D is perhaps TRBD2 (6 bases). CDR1 SGHTA and CDR2 FQGNSA come from the germline V gene. Deletions cut 5 bases from V and 7 bases from J, with 21 bases between. The CDR3 runs 16 residues. DNA for the CDR3: TGTGCCAGCAGCCCCCCAGGGCGGGACCTTTCGAATGAGCAGTTCCTC. Protein sequence: CASSPPGRDLSNEQFL.

In this sample, this clonotype turned up many times. The J gene is TRBJ2-2, the V gene TRBV11-2; 13 bases align to TRBD2. This CDR3 region has 19 residues. V lost 4 bases and J lost 1; bases outside the gene matches: 9. The germline V gene encodes CDR1 SGHAT and CDR2 FQNNGV. The CDR3 DNA is TGTGCCAGCAGCTCTTCTGGACTAGCGGGAGCAGGGAACACCGGGGAGCTGTTTTTT. This gives the protein CASSSSGLAGAGNTGELFF. The variable domain in full, completed from reference TRBV11-2 and TRBJ2-2, reads EAGVAQSPRYKIIEKRQSVAFWCNPISGHATLYWYQQILGQGPKLLIQFQNNGVVDDSQLPKDRFSAERLKGVDSTLKIQPAKLEDSAVYLCASSSSGLAGAGNTGELFFGEGSRLTVL.

This clonotype was counted only a few times. The chain joins TRBV6-6 to TRBJ2-5; a weak D match, TRBD1 (6 bases). V was clipped by 2 bases and J by 3 bases, with 10 bases between them. The length of the CDR3 is 14 residues. Germline values: CDR1 MNHNY, CDR2 SVGAGI (reference sequence). The CDR3 is CASSYPGQKETQYF. DNA of the CDR3: TGTGCCAGCAGTTACCCTGGACAGAAAGAGACCCAGTACTTC.

The sample holds many counts of this clonotype. The rearrangement uses TRBV7-3 and TRBJ2-1; D is unclear. Trimming took 5 bases from V and 7 from J, leaving 24 bases between them. This CDR3 spans 17 amino acids. CDR1 is SGHTA and CDR2 is FQGTGA in the germline V gene. The CDR3 here is CASSPIGSTPRKNEQFF. The CDR3 DNA reads TGTGCCAGCAGCCCGATTGGGTCGACCCCGCGGAAAAATGAGCAGTTCTTC. Filled out from reference TRBV7-3 and TRBJ2-1, the complete variable domain reads GAGVSQTPSNKVTEKGKYVELRCDPISGHTALYWYRQSLGQGPEFLIYFQGTGAADDSGLPNDRFFAVRPEGSVSTLKIQRTERGDSAVYLCASSPIGSTPRKNEQFFGPGTRLTVL.

The V gene is TRBV19, the J gene TRBJ1-1; D call uncertain. CDR3 length: 15 residues. Trimming cost V 3 bases and J 2 bases, with 13 bases left between them. Germline CDR1 and CDR2: LNHDA and SQIVND (reference sequence). CDR3 DNA: TGTGCCAGTAGTATCCCCGGAGTTGGCAACACTGAAGCTTTCTTT. Protein sequence: CASSIPGVGNTEAFF. The variable domain in full, completed from reference TRBV19 and TRBJ1-1, reads DGGITQSPKYLFRKEGQNVTLSCEQNLNHDAMYWYRQDPGQGLRLIYYSQIVNDFQKGDIAEGYSVSREKKESFPLTVTSAQKNPTAFYLCASSIPGVGNTEAFFGQGTRLTVV.

This clonotype was observed a handful of times. The chain combines TRBV28 with TRBJ2-1; possible D gene TRBD2, 6 bases. Trimming shortened V by 6 bases and J by 0 bases, and 15 bases separated the two germline ends. The CDR3 has 16 residues. Germline V gene lookup returns CDR1 MDHEN and CDR2 SYDVKM. The DNA for the CDR3 is TGTGCCAGCAGAAATGGGGAGGTCCTCTCCTACAATGAGCAGTTCTTC. Its translation: CASRNGEVLSYNEQFF.

The table lists this clonotype with a few counts. The CDR3 DNA is TGCAGCGTGTCCGGGACCACCTTCGCCGAGCAGTACTTC. Amino acid sequence: CSVSGTTFAEQYF. This rearrangement joins TRBV29-1 to TRBJ2-7; D might be TRBD1 or TRBD2, each matching 5 bases. The CDR3 covers 13 residues. Germline V lookup: CDR1 SQVTM, CDR2 ANQGSEA. V dropped 6 bases and J dropped 6 bases, with 18 bases sitting between them.

In its sample, this clonotype was seen many times. This sequence joins TRBV7-2 and TRBJ1-2, with 8 bases identical to TRBD1. After removal of 5 bases from V and 3 bases from J, the junction contained 11 bases not matched to a gene. Germline V lookup: CDR1 SGHTA, CDR2 FQGNSA. CDR3 length equals 16 residues. CDR3 in DNA: TGTGCCAGCAGCGTTTCAGGGGGCAATCCACACTATGGCTACACCTTC. Translating it yields CASSVSGGNPHYGYTF.